The next 26 T cell receptor beta chains were all read from a single sample in a study of T cell responses to AZD1222 COVID-19 vaccine. Profiled with immunoSEQ multiplex PCR; TCRdb holds only in-frame clones, not every one. The top ten hold more than 9.5% of the sample, which has about 37,000 clones, 85% to 90% seen once. The sequencing here drew on peripheral blood, taken 28 days after the second AZD1222 dose. Every receptor here comes from an adult who received the AZD1222 COVID-19 vaccine.

The chain recombines TRBV30 with TRBJ1-2, with 7 bases identical to TRBD1. Germline V gene data show CDR1 as GTSNPN and CDR2 as SVGIG (reference sequence). J was trimmed by 8 bases and V by 0 bases; bases with no gene match: 18. This CDR3 is 17 amino acids long. CDR3 bases: TGTGCCTGGAGTGTATGGGAGGTTCGACAGGGCCATTCGGGCTACACCTTC. Its translation: CAWSVWEVRQGHSGYTF.

This clone was observed once. This chain connects TRBV6-5 to TRBJ1-4; 9 nucleotides align to TRBD1. This CDR3 has 14 amino acids. V trimming: 6 bases; J trimming: 8 bases; junction bases outside the gene matches: 7. Germline V gene sequence: CDR1 MNHEY, CDR2 SVGAGI. The CDR3, as DNA: TGTGCCAGCAGGCGGACAGGGGAGGCAGAAAAACTGTTTTTT. As protein: CASRRTGEAEKLFF.

This clone was detected a few times. The chain combines TRBV18 with TRBJ1-4; D ambiguous. V lost 0 bases and J 11 bases, leaving 13 bases between the germline ends. Germline CDR1 and CDR2: KGHSH and LQKENI. The CDR3 is 14 residues long. CDR3 region: CASSPPSLASKLFF. The CDR3 DNA sequence: TGTGCCAGCTCACCACCGAGCTTGGCGTCTAAACTGTTTTTT.

This chain uses TRBV3-1 (or the pseudogene TRBV3-2) with TRBJ2-4; D may correspond to TRBD1 or TRBD2 (6 bases each). Germline CDR1 LGHDT, CDR2 YNNKEL (reference sequence). Between the trimmed V and J ends, which lost 0 bases and 0 bases, there was a span of 21 bases. This CDR3 comprises 20 residues. The CDR3 region has the DNA TGTGCCAGCAGCCAAGACGGAGGGGCAGGGGTTAATCTAGCCAAAAACATTCAGTACTTC. Translated: CASSQDGGAGVNLAKNIQYF.

J is TRBJ2-2 and V is TRBV9, with no clear D. Trimming removed 0 bases at V and 7 bases at J, with 7 bases between. CDR3 size: 13 residues. From germline, CDR1 is SGDLS and CDR2 YYNGEE. CDR3 amino acids: CASSVGAGGELFF. CDR3 in DNA: TGTGCCAGCAGCGTAGGGGCCGGCGGGGAGCTGTTTTTT.

This clone was seen a handful of times. The chain couples TRBV9 to TRBJ1-3; no definite D call. The CDR3 has 14 amino acids. V was trimmed by 0 bases and J by 0 bases, leaving 4 bases between them. Germline V gene sequence: CDR1 SGDLS, CDR2 YYNGEE. CDR3 nucleotide sequence: TGTGCCAGCAGCGTAGACAGCTCTGGAAACACCATATATTTT. It translates to CASSVDSSGNTIYF.

The V call is TRBV30, the J call TRBJ1-6; TRBD1 aligns across 7 bases. J lost 6 bases, V lost 2 bases, and 7 bases had no gene match. CDR3 length: 15 amino acids. Germline V gene lookup returns CDR1 GTSNPN and CDR2 SVGIG (reference sequence). CDR3 in DNA: TGTGCCTGGAGTAGGGACAGCCTCTCTAATTCACCCCTCCACTTT. Translated, it gives CAWSRDSLSNSPLHF.

The rearrangement links TRBV19 to TRBJ2-2, with 8 bases fitting TRBD1. The V gene end was trimmed by 5 bases and the J gene end by 3 bases; junction bases not matched to a gene: 11. The CDR3 loop spans 17 amino acids. Germline V gene data show CDR1 as LNHDA and CDR2 as SQIVND (reference sequence). CDR3 protein: CASSPSSDRVYTGELFF. CDR3 DNA sequence: TGTGCCAGTAGTCCGTCTTCGGACAGGGTCTACACCGGGGAGCTGTTTTTT.

The rearrangement uses TRBV3-1 (or the pseudogene TRBV3-2) and TRBJ1-3, with D possibly being TRBD1 (5 bases). The germline CDR1 and CDR2 sequences are LGHDT and YNNKEL (reference sequence). This CDR3 comprises 16 residues. Trimming took off 4 bases at V and 0 bases at J, with 13 bases between the two ends. CDR3 nucleotides: TGTGCCAGCAGCCCTGGGACGTGGAGCTCTGGAAACACCATATATTTT. Residues: CASSPGTWSSGNTIYF.

The V gene is TRBV7-8, the J gene TRBJ1-2; D is ambiguous. The V and J ends lost 3 bases and 9 bases respectively, with 14 bases between them. Germline V CDR1 and CDR2: SGHVS, FQNEAQ. CDR3 size: 13 residues. CDR3 in amino acids: CASSFLREPRYTF. In nucleotides, the CDR3 is TGTGCCAGCAGCTTTCTCCGGGAACCCCGCTACACCTTC.

The count of this clone is one. This chain uses TRBV5-6 with TRBJ1-1, with D possibly TRBD1 on 5 matching bases. This CDR3 has 16 amino acids. Trimming removed 2 bases at V and 0 bases at J, with 14 bases between. Germline assignment: CDR1 SGHDT and CDR2 YYEEEE. The CDR3 loop is CASSFGHFLMNTEAFF. Written as DNA, the CDR3 is TGTGCCAGCAGCTTCGGACACTTTCTTATGAACACTGAAGCTTTCTTT.

The chain couples TRBV5-1 to TRBJ2-7; possibly TRBD1 or TRBD2 for D (6 bases each). V lost 4 bases to trimming and J lost 4 bases, with 15 bases between them. The germline CDR1 and CDR2 sequences are SGHRS and YFSETQ. There are 14 residues in the CDR3. The CDR3 loop reads CASSPEGGDYEQYF. DNA for the CDR3: TGCGCCAGCAGCCCCGAGGGGGGCGATTACGAGCAGTACTTC.

The chain is built from TRBV19 and TRBJ2-6; D uncertain. The CDR3 spans 17 residues. The germline V gene encodes CDR1 LNHDA and CDR2 SQIVND (reference sequence). V was shortened by 3 bases and J by 0 bases, with 12 bases between the two germline ends. The chain's CDR3 is CASSISRANSGANVLTF. The CDR3 DNA follows: TGTGCCAGTAGTATTTCCCGGGCCAACTCTGGGGCCAACGTCCTGACTTTC.

The chain has TRBV27 and TRBJ2-7; 10 bases are a match to TRBD1. Germline V lookup: CDR1 MNHEY, CDR2 SMNVEV (reference sequence). CDR3 length: 20 amino acids. With 5 bases clipped from V and 7 bases from J, the junction kept 26 bases outside the gene matches. CDR3 region: CASSDQEFVTGTGVVGEQYF. Here the CDR3 DNA reads TGTGCCAGCAGTGACCAGGAGTTTGTTACGGGGACAGGGGTTGTGGGGGAGCAGTACTTC.

This clone was counted a few times. J is TRBJ1-2 and V is TRBV4-1; 8 nucleotides line up with TRBD1. The V segment lost 3 bases and the J segment 8 bases; nucleotides outside the gene matches: 14. The germline CDR1 and CDR2 sequences are MGHRA and YSYEKL. The CDR3 has 16 amino acids. CDR3 protein: CASSHRTETGAGGYTF. The DNA for the CDR3 is TGCGCCAGCAGCCATAGAACAGAGACAGGGGCCGGGGGCTACACCTTC.

The genes are TRBV25-1 and TRBJ2-3, with TRBD1 matching over 7 bases. The CDR3 is 16 residues long. Germline CDR1 MGHDK, CDR2 SYGVNS. The V and J ends lost 8 bases and 1 base, in that order; junction bases with no gene match: 12. The DNA of the CDR3 is TGTGCCAGCCTAGTGTACAGGGGCAAGGGCACAGATACGCAGTATTTT. Amino acid sequence: CASLVYRGKGTDTQYF. Full variable domain (rest looked up from reference TRBV25-1 and TRBJ2-3): EADIYQTPRYLVIGTGKKITLECSQTMGHDKMYWYQQDPGMELHLIHYSYGVNSTEKGDLSSESTVSRIRTEHFPLTLESARPSHTSQYLCASLVYRGKGTDTQYFGPGTRLTVL.

This chain uses TRBV4-1 with TRBJ2-7, with 7 bases fitting TRBD2. The trim removed 0 bases at V and 6 bases at J, leaving 8 bases unmatched. The CDR3 is 15 amino acids. Germline lookup yields CDR1 MGHRA and CDR2 YSYEKL. The CDR3 protein is CASSQEGGSRGEQYF. For the CDR3, the DNA is TGCGCCAGCAGCCAAGAGGGCGGGAGTAGGGGCGAGCAGTACTTC.

This clone was seen a single time. The chain uses TRBV6-5 and TRBJ2-1; D ambiguous. V was trimmed by 8 bases and J by 4 bases, leaving 6 bases between them. The CDR3 has 11 residues. From germline, CDR1 is MNHEY and CDR2 SVGAGI. CDR3 protein: CASALYNEQFF. DNA for the CDR3: TGTGCCAGCGCTCTTTACAATGAGCAGTTCTTC.

This clone was observed a few times. The chain couples TRBV7-2 to TRBJ2-2; D might be TRBD2 (6 bases). The CDR3 is 17 residues long. V gave up 5 bases and J gave up 1 base, with 17 bases separating them. CDR1 SGHTA and CDR2 FQGNSA come from the germline V gene. DNA for the CDR3: TGTGCCAGCAGCACGAGCAGGGCTAGCGTGAACACCGGGGAGCTGTTTTTT. Amino acids: CASSTSRASVNTGELFF. Filled out from reference TRBV7-2 and TRBJ2-2, the complete variable domain reads GAGVSQSPSNKVTEKGKDVELRCDPISGHTALYWYRQSLGQGLEFLIYFQGNSAPDKSGLPSDRFSAERTGGSVSTLTIQRTQQEDSAVYLCASSTSRASVNTGELFFGEGSRLTVL.

In this sample, this clone turned up a few times. V and J are TRBV18 and TRBJ2-7; D remains ambiguous. Germline-derived CDR1 and CDR2 are KGHSH and LQKENI. CDR3 size: 13 residues. Trimming left V 4 bases short and J 6 bases short, with 13 bases between. The CDR3 protein is CASSQNPLSEQYF. The CDR3 DNA reads TGTGCCAGCTCACAAAACCCTCTTAGCGAGCAGTACTTC.

This clone has only one observation. J is TRBJ1-4 and V is TRBV28; TRBD1 matches at 9 bases. Per germline, CDR1 MDHEN and CDR2 SYDVKM. The CDR3 is 15 amino acids. V shed 8 bases, J shed 2 bases, and the junction held 6 bases outside the gene matches. This CDR3 is CASGTGSATNEKLFF. The CDR3 bases are TGTGCCAGCGGGACAGGGAGTGCGACTAATGAAAAACTGTTTTTT.

The chain has TRBV5-1 and TRBJ2-7, with 7 bases matching TRBD1. The CDR3 consists of 15 residues. V lost 4 bases to trimming and J lost 3 bases; unmatched junction nucleotides: 10. Germline V gene sequence: CDR1 SGHRS, CDR2 YFSETQ. CDR3 DNA: TGCGCCAGCAGCACCCAACAGGGGAAATTCTACGAGCAGTACTTC. Translated, it gives CASSTQQGKFYEQYF.

V is TRBV19 and J is TRBJ1-4; D might be TRBD1 (5 bases). Germline assignment: CDR1 LNHDA and CDR2 SQIVND (reference sequence). V lost 4 bases, J lost 3 bases, and 15 bases lay in between. This CDR3 is built from 16 residues. The CDR3 bases are TGTGCCAGTAGTACCTTTCCTCGGGACGCTAATGAAAAACTGTTTTTT. Translation: CASSTFPRDANEKLFF.

The chain uses TRBV28 and TRBJ2-7; 9 bases match TRBD1. This CDR3 has 15 residues. J lost 2 bases, V lost 6 bases, and 8 bases had no gene match. CDR1 is MDHEN and CDR2 is SYDVKM in the germline V gene. The CDR3 spells CASRGAGQGPYEQYF. CDR3 DNA: TGTGCCAGCAGGGGTGCGGGACAGGGTCCCTACGAGCAGTACTTC.

The gene calls are TRBV5-6 and TRBJ2-3; tentatively, D is TRBD1 (6 bases). V dropped 4 bases and J dropped 0 bases, with 6 bases sitting between them. The CDR3 totals 13 residues. Per germline, CDR1 SGHDT and CDR2 YYEEEE. This CDR3 reads CASSGQSTDTQYF. The CDR3 DNA sequence: TGTGCCAGCAGCGGACAGAGCACAGATACGCAGTATTTT.

The chain joins TRBV18 to TRBJ2-5; unclear D gene. Germline lookup yields CDR1 KGHSH and CDR2 LQKENI. This CDR3 region has 16 residues. Trimming stripped 6 bases from V and 3 bases from J, with 20 bases between. The CDR3 nucleotides are TGTGCCAGCTCCCCCTTATCGCGTGCCGGAGAAGAGACCCAGTACTTC. This encodes CASSPLSRAGEETQYF.